Presented here are 9 T cell receptor beta chains from one specimen sequenced in a study of blood T cell repertoires in COVID-19. The repertoire was sequenced with immunoSEQ multiplex PCR; TCRdb's copy has only in-frame clones and lacks some. The sample shows about 300,000 clones, around 88% of them seen only once. The specimen was peripheral blood. The receptors were gathered from a woman aged 30 to 39 who had recovered from COVID-19.

The chain recombines TRBV6-1 with TRBJ2-7, with TRBD1 identical over 10 bases. This CDR3 region has 17 residues. CDR1 and CDR2 (germline): MNHNS, SASEGT. The trim removed 3 bases at V and 5 bases at J, leaving 13 bases unmatched. The chain's CDR3 is CASSDRDRGPAMDEQYF. CDR3 sequence (DNA): TGTGCCAGCAGTGACCGAGACAGGGGGCCGGCGATGGACGAGCAGTACTTC.

In its sample, this clone was seen many times. The rearrangement links TRBV27 to TRBJ1-2; D is perhaps TRBD1 (5 bases). Germline V gene data show CDR1 as MNHEY and CDR2 as SMNVEV (reference sequence). The CDR3 runs 17 residues. V was clipped by 6 bases and J by 1 base, with 21 bases between them. CDR3: CASRGPRRGSFNYGYTF. The DNA for the CDR3 is TGTGCCAGCAGGGGTCCCCGTCGGGGGAGTTTTAACTATGGCTACACCTTC.

Here the CDR3 reads CASSLDREEETQYF. The CDR3 DNA follows: TGCGCCAGCAGCCTAGACAGGGAAGAAGAGACCCAGTACTTC. V usage is TRBV5-1 and J usage is TRBJ2-5, with 7 bases that match TRBD1. With V trimmed by 4 bases and J by 3 bases, 6 bases remained unmatched. Germline lookup yields CDR1 SGHRS and CDR2 YFSETQ. The CDR3 runs 14 residues.

The chain is built from TRBV5-6 and TRBJ2-2, with D possibly matching TRBD2 (5 bases). The V gene's germline CDR1 is SGHDT and CDR2 YYEEEE. This CDR3 spans 15 amino acids. V lost 6 bases to trimming and J lost 4 bases, with 16 bases between them. As DNA, the CDR3 is TGTGCCAGCAACCAAGGTCGACGGGGCACCGGGGAGCTGTTTTTT. Amino acids: CASNQGRRGTGELFF.

The chain couples TRBV5-4 to TRBJ2-7; 8 bases are a match to TRBD1. CDR1 is SGHNT, CDR2 YYREEE, per germline (reference sequence). There are 15 residues in the CDR3. J lost 4 bases, V lost 4 bases, and 10 bases had no gene match. CDR3 nucleotides: TGTGCCAGCAGCGGTCAGGGGGCAAGCCTGTACGAGCAGTACTTC. Translation gives CASSGQGASLYEQYF.

This chain uses TRBV19 with TRBJ1-2; the D is unclear. The CDR3 has 15 amino acids. Germline V CDR1 and CDR2: LNHDA, SQIVND (reference sequence). V was pared by 1 base and J by 6 bases, with 15 bases between. For the CDR3, the DNA is TGTGCCAGTAGTATAGTGTTCGAGATCCTGGATGGCTACACCTTC. It specifies CASSIVFEILDGYTF.

V and J are TRBV7-9 and TRBJ2-3; weak D call: TRBD2 (5 bases). Trimming took off 3 bases at V and 5 bases at J, with 12 bases between the two ends. Germline V gene lookup returns CDR1 SEHNR and CDR2 FQNEAQ (reference sequence). The CDR3 consists of 14 residues. The CDR3 region has the DNA TGTGCCAGCAGCTTTGACCCCGGGGAAGATACGCAGTATTTT. Amino acid sequence: CASSFDPGEDTQYF.

This chain uses TRBV4-2 with TRBJ1-2, with 9 bases lining up with TRBD1. V lost 1 base to trimming and J lost 7 bases; unmatched junction nucleotides: 7. CDR3 length: 15 residues. Germline lookup yields CDR1 LGHNA and CDR2 YNFKEQ. The CDR3 sequence is CASSQAGTGNFGYTF. In DNA form, the CDR3 reads TGTGCCAGCAGCCAAGCCGGGACAGGGAATTTTGGCTACACCTTC.

The V and J genes are TRBV7-8 and TRBJ1-5; D possibly corresponds to TRBD1 (5 bases). The CDR3 has 14 residues. The V gene lost 0 bases and the J gene lost 10 bases, with 13 bases spanning the gap. CDR1 is SGHVS, CDR2 FQNEAQ, per germline. CDR3 coding DNA: TGTGCCAGCAGCTTAGCGGGGGGAAGGGAACCCCAGCATTTT. Translation: CASSLAGGREPQHF.